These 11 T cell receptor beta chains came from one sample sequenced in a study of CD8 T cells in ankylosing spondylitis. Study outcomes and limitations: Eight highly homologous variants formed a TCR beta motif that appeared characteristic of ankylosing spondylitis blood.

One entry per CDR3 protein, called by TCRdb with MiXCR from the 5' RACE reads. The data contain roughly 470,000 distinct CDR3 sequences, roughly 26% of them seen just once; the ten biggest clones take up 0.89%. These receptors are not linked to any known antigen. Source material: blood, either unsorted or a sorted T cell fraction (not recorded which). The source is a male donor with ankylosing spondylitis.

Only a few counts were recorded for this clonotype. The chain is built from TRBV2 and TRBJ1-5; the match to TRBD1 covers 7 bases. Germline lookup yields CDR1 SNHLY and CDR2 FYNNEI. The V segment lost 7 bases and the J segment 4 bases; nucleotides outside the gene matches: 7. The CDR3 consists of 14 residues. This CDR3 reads CASTLGTANQPQHF. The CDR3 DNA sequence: TGTGCCAGCACCTTAGGGACAGCGAATCAGCCCCAGCATTTT.

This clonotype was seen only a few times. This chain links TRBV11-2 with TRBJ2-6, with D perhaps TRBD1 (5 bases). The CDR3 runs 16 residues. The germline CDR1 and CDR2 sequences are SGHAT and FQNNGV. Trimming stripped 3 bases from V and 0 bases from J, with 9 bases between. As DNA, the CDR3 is TGTGCCAGCAGCTTCCAGGGAAGCTCTGGGGCCAACGTCCTGACTTTC. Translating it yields CASSFQGSSGANVLTF.

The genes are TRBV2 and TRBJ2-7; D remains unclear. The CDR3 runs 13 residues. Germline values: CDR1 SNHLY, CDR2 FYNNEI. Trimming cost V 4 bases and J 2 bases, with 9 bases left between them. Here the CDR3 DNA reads TGTGCCAGCAGTGGTTCTACCCCCTACGAGCAGTACTTC. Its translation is CASSGSTPYEQYF.

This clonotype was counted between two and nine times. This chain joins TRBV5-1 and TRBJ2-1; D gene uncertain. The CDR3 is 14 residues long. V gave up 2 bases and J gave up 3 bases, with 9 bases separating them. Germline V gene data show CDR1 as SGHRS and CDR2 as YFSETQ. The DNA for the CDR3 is TGCGCCAGCAGCTTAAACGACGGCTACAATGAGCAGTTCTTC. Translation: CASSLNDGYNEQFF.

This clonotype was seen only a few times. As DNA, the CDR3 is TGTGCCAGCAGTCCGGGACTAGGAGGTACCGGGGAGCTGTTTTTT. It specifies CASSPGLGGTGELFF. This chain links TRBV12-3 or TRBV12-4 with TRBJ2-2; 8 bases fit TRBD2. V was clipped by 5 bases and J by 5 bases; unmatched bases: 7. This CDR3 has 15 amino acids.

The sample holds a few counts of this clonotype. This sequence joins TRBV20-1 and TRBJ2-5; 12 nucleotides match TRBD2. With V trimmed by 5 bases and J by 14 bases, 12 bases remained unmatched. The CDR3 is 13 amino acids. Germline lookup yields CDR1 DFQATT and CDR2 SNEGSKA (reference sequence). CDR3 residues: CSASPGTSGLIYF. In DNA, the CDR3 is TGCAGTGCTTCCCCCGGGACTAGCGGGCTCATATACTTC.

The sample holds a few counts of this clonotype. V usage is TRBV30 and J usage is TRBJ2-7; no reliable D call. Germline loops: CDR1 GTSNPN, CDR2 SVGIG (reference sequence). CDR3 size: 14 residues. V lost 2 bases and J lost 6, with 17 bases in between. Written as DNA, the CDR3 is TGTGCCTGGAGTACCACTTCAGGAACGGGCGAGCAGTACTTC. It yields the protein CAWSTTSGTGEQYF.

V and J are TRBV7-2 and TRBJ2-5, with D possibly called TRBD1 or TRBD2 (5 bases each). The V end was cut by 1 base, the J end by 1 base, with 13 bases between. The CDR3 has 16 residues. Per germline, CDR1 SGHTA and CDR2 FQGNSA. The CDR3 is CASSLGFGDGQETQYF. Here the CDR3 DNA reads TGTGCCAGCAGCTTAGGGTTTGGGGACGGCCAAGAGACCCAGTACTTC.

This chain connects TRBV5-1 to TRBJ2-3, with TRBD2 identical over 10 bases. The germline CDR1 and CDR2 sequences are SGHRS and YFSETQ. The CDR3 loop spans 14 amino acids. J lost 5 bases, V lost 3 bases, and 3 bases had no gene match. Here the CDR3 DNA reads TGCGCCAGCAGCTCTAGCGGGAGTGGAGATACGCAGTATTTT. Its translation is CASSSSGSGDTQYF.

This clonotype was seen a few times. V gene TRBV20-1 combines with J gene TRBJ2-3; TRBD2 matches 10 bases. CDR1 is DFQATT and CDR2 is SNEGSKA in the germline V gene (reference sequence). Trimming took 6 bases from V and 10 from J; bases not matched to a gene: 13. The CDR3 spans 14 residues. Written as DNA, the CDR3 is TGCAGTGCCCTTGTGGCTAGCGGGGGAGACGCGCAGTATTTT. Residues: CSALVASGGDAQYF.

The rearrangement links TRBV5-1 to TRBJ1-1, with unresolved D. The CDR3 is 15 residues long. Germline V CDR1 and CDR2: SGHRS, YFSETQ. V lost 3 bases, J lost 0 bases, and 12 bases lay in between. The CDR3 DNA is TGCGCCAGCAGCTCAGGTGGGCGCTTGAACACTGAAGCTTTCTTT. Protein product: CASSSGGRLNTEAFF. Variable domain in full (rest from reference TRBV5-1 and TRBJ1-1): KAGVTQTPRYLIKTRGQQVTLSCSPISGHRSVSWYQQTPGQGLQFLFEYFSETQRNKGNFPGRFSGRQFSNSRSEMNVSTLELGDSALYLCASSSGGRLNTEAFFGQGTRLTVV.